This T cell receptor (beta chain) emerged from a study of cytomegalovirus exposure and HLA in healthy donors. V was cut by 0 bases and J by 7 bases, with 3 bases left in between. Per germline, CDR1 LNHNV and CDR2 YYDKDF (reference sequence). This CDR3 region has 12 residues. Whole-study results and caveats: Follow-up analysis found HLA locus-dependent TCR association rates, highest for DRB1 and lowest for HLA-C. According to the study, 150 to 200 TCR beta chains were cytomegalovirus-associated.

The PCR employed 60 Vbeta primers together with 13 Jbeta primers. Measured with immunoSEQ multiplex PCR; TCRdb has only the in-frame clones, and not every one. The table has about 94,000 clones, around two thirds seen once. Notes on this clone: As yet, its antigen is unknown.

The receptor was isolated from a man in his thirties or forties in good health and CMV-seronegative. The sample was PBMCs. The V call is TRBV15, the J call TRBJ1-4; unclear D gene. CDR3 sequence reads: CATSRDLEKLFF. For the CDR3, the DNA is TGTGCCACCAGCAGAGATCTTGAAAAACTGTTTTTT.